A single sample is the source of the 7 T cell receptor beta chains below, sequenced in a study of monozygotic twins with inflammatory bowel disease. TCRdb re-called the 5' RACE reads; one entry per CDR3 protein, DNA not given. The listing contains roughly 320,000 distinct CDR3 sequences. Sequenced input: blood. The receptors were sampled from a human donor with ulcerative colitis or Crohn's disease, or a healthy co-twin of an affected twin (not recorded which).

The rearrangement links TRBV5-1 to TRBJ2-7; the D call from TCRdb, TRBD1, cannot be confirmed without DNA. The CDR3 contains 12 residues. Per germline, CDR1 SGHRS and CDR2 YFSETQ. The CDR3 loop is CASSEDRFEQYF.

The chain employs TRBV12-3 or TRBV12-4 and TRBJ1-5. The CDR3 is made up of 12 amino acids. This CDR3 is CASSFVPQPQHF.

The chain is built from TRBV25-1 and TRBJ2-3; there is no DNA to check the TCRdb D call of TRBD1. CDR3 length: 15 residues. Germline CDR1 is MGHDK and CDR2 is SYGVNS. CDR3 loop: CASSDWGAPTDTQYF.

The gene calls are TRBV29-1 and TRBJ1-1. Germline assignment: CDR1 SQVTM and CDR2 ANQGSEA. The CDR3 spans 16 residues. This chain's CDR3 is CSVEDRLRQARTEAFF.

The J gene is TRBJ2-7, the V gene TRBV5-5; with no DNA, the TCRdb D assignment of TRBD1 cannot be verified. CDR3 size: 14 residues. CDR1 is SGHKS and CDR2 is YYEKEE in the germline V gene (reference sequence). The chain's CDR3 is CASSRGGTASEQYF.

This chain joins TRBV5-4 and TRBJ1-1; TCRdb indicates TRBD1, and absent DNA this call remains unverified. This CDR3 contains 16 residues. CDR1 and CDR2 from the germline V gene are SGHNT and YYREEE (reference sequence). CDR3 protein: CASSRRDRPLNTEAFF. Full variable domain (rest looked up from reference TRBV5-4 and TRBJ1-1): ETGVTQSPTHLIKTRGQQVTLRCSSQSGHNTVSWYQQALGQGPQFIFQYYREEENGRGNFPPRFSGLQFPNYSSELNVNALELDDSALYLCASSRRDRPLNTEAFFGQGTRLTVV.

The chain has TRBV5-1 and TRBJ1-6. Germline assignment: CDR1 SGHRS and CDR2 YFSETQ. The CDR3 has 14 amino acids. This chain's CDR3 is CASSLGLENSPLHF.